What follows are 9 T cell receptor beta chains derived from one specimen sequenced in a study of identical twins. One entry per CDR3 protein results from TCRdb running MiXCR on the 5' RACE reads. The sample includes some 260,000 distinct CDR3 sequences, around 15% of them seen just once. Sequencing used memory (CD45RO+) T cells sorted from blood. The receptors were sampled from a woman aged 18-35 years in good health.

This clonotype was recorded a few times. Here the CDR3 reads CASRSRFLYEQYF. DNA of the CDR3: TGTGCCAGCAGAAGCAGGTTCCTTTACGAGCAGTACTTC. The rearrangement links TRBV12-3 or TRBV12-4 to TRBJ2-7, with no clear D. The CDR3 contains 13 residues. V was trimmed by 6 bases and J by 4 bases, leaving 13 bases between them.

Turning to this clonotype: This may be a read error: a much more frequent sequence differs by one nucleotide. The chain is built from TRBV4-2 and TRBJ2-7; no reliable D call. The CDR3 is 11 amino acids. Germline V gene data show CDR1 as LGHNA and CDR2 as YNFKEQ. The CDR3 protein is CASSQDNELYF. The CDR3, as DNA: TGTGCCAGCAGCCAAGATAACGAGCTGTACTTC.

This clonotype was detected only a few times. This rearrangement joins TRBV7-2 to TRBJ2-1; D ambiguous. Looked up from germline, CDR1 is SGHTA and CDR2 is FQGNSA. The CDR3 sequence is 13 residues long. V lost 1 base, J lost 7 bases, and 8 bases lay in between. The CDR3: CASSLEVPNEQFF. The CDR3 DNA sequence: TGTGCCAGCAGCTTAGAAGTCCCGAATGAGCAGTTCTTC.

This clonotype was found many times. The chain is built from TRBV5-5 and TRBJ2-4; D might be TRBD1 (8 bases). This CDR3 is 16 amino acids long. Trimming stripped 3 bases from V and 1 base from J, with 14 bases between. CDR1 and CDR2 from the germline V gene are SGHKS and YYEKEE (reference sequence). The CDR3, as DNA: TGTGCCAGCAGCTCCAGGGGGCGGGAGGCCAAAAACATTCAGTACTTC. Amino acids: CASSSRGREAKNIQYF.

This clonotype was seen at least ten times. The V call is TRBV12-3 or TRBV12-4, the J call TRBJ2-7, with D unclear. V was shortened by 2 bases and J by 5 bases, with 13 bases between the two germline ends. There are 14 residues in the CDR3. CDR3 in amino acids: CASSLNPSTHEQYF. The CDR3, as DNA: TGTGCCAGCAGTTTAAATCCCTCCACCCACGAGCAGTACTTC.

The chain recombines TRBV9 with TRBJ2-2; 7 nucleotides align to TRBD2. J lost 6 bases, V lost 4 bases, and 6 bases had no gene match. Germline V gene lookup returns CDR1 SGDLS and CDR2 YYNGEE. The CDR3 runs 14 residues. Written as DNA, the CDR3 is TGTGCCAGCAGCCCCTCGGGGGGTGCCGGGGAGCTGTTTTTT. Amino acids: CASSPSGGAGELFF.

There are many counts of this clonotype. V gene TRBV10-3 combines with J gene TRBJ1-2; no definite D call. Trimming cost V 10 bases and J 4 bases, with 16 bases left between them. The CDR3 contains 13 residues. CDR1 ENHRY and CDR2 SYGVKD come from the germline V gene. Here the CDR3 DNA reads TGTGCCACCGTAGATTCAGGCGCCTATGGCTACACCTTC. It codes for CATVDSGAYGYTF.

This sequence joins TRBV7-2 and TRBJ1-1, with no clear D. This CDR3 is 14 amino acids long. CDR1 and CDR2 from the germline V gene are SGHTA and FQGNSA. V dropped 2 bases and J dropped 5 bases, with 12 bases sitting between them. In DNA, the CDR3 is TGTGCCAGCAGCTTACGGCGAGGAGCGACTGAAGCTTTCTTT. It specifies CASSLRRGATEAFF.

V is TRBV6-2 or TRBV6-3 and J is TRBJ2-1; unclear D gene. V was pared by 6 bases and J by 7 bases, with 16 bases between. Germline V lookup: CDR1 MNHEY, CDR2 SVGEGT. The CDR3 has 14 amino acids. CDR3 in DNA: TGTGCCAGCAGAACGGCTAATCCTTGGAATGAGCAGTTCTTC. It translates to CASRTANPWNEQFF.